Sequencing of this T cell receptor beta chain was carried out in a study of cytomegalovirus exposure and HLA in healthy donors. PCR primers comprised 60 Vbeta and 13 Jbeta primers. TCRdb keeps only in-frame clones here, not all; method: immunoSEQ multiplex PCR. Of 150,000 to 200,000 clones listed, roughly 60% are singletons. This clone has only a few counts. Germline CDR1 is MNHEY and CDR2 is SMNVEV (reference sequence). CDR3 length equals 12 residues. Trimming pared 4 bases from V and 2 bases from J, leaving 4 bases between. Healthy bone marrow donors formed the donor group. The chain carries TRBV27 and TRBJ2-3; D call uncertain. Sequencing used PBMCs. This TCR was sampled from a man aged 40-49 years in good health and CMV-seronegative. Here the CDR3 DNA reads TGTGCCAGCAGTTACAACACAGATACGCAGTATTTT. Residues: CASSYNTDTQYF.